The clone carrying this T cell receptor (beta chain) was seen only once. What it binds is not known. The data are from a study of T cell repertoires in cytomegalovirus infection. Study-level findings and limits: The ex vivo response showed dominance by HLA-C-restricted CMV-specific TCR beta clonotypes.

Germline V gives CDR1 KGHSH, CDR2 LQKENI. Trimming removed 4 bases at V and 7 bases at J, with 17 bases between. The CDR3 spans 14 residues. TCRdb redid the calling of the reads with MiXCR, one entry per CDR3 protein. This table has hundreds of thousands of distinct CDR3 sequences, about 33% appearing once. The clonotype originates from a human donor in good health (CMV status not recorded). Some clones in this sample may be carry-over from other donors' samples. Sequenced material: PBMCs. This chain joins TRBV18 and TRBJ2-7, with a weak D call TRBD2 (6 bases). The CDR3 region has the DNA TGTGCCAGCTCACTCGGAGGGCCCTACTGGGAGCAGTACTTC. Its protein is CASSLGGPYWEQYF.